This is a list of T cell receptor beta chains from one sample in a study of CD8+CD57+ T cells in acquired aplastic anemia. TCRdb re-derived calls from the reads in MiXCR, one entry per CDR3 protein. Of more than 150,000 distinct CDR3 sequences in the sample, 40% to 50% are singletons; the top ten hold 9.7%. Sequencing used sorted CD4+, CD8+, or CD8+CD57+ T cells (not recorded which) from PBMCs. These receptors originate from a human donor with aplastic anemia. The CDR3 runs from the conserved cysteine through the conserved F or W. Fields, in order: D gene, V gene, clone size, CDR3 protein. D genes are given only for firm matches. Rows give clone size only sometimes, using once, few, many, or a class for an expanded clone.

>TRBD1|TRBV2|.
CASTQTDRVAVEAFF
>.|TRBV5-1|.
CASGSSVQSSGNTIYF
>.|TRBV6-5|.
CASSYSLLGTGETQYF
>.|TRBV20-1|many
CSARVYRVDNRDTEAFF
>TRBD1|TRBV27|few
CASGRTGGLLDYGYTF
>.|TRBV20-1|many
CSASRGRDTQYF
>TRBD1|TRBV10-3|few
CATGTGGSPLHF
>TRBD2|TRBV10-3|.
CAISPGLADEQYF
>.|TRBV7-6|.
CASSSAPRDKRNTIYF
>TRBD1|TRBV25-1|.
CASRDRANGYTF
>.|TRBV9|many
CASSVGGVNQPQHF
>TRBD1|TRBV2|once
CARGTADGYTF
>.|TRBV3-1|.
CASSHRGAWSSYNEQFF
>.|TRBV15|.
CATSRDHTGTTDTQYF
>TRBD2|TRBV9|.
CASSDLAGATDTQYF
>.|TRBV10-3|.
CAITDNMNTEAFF
>TRBD1|TRBV19|.
CASMATGTDNSPLHF
>.|TRBV10-3|once
CAISALGGGGDTQYF
>TRBD1|TRBV27|once
CASGRDRVGYGYTF
>.|TRBV11-2|.
CASSPGRESPQETQYF
>.|TRBV20-1|.
CSARARGVGDTLYF
>TRBD1|TRBV24-1|.
CATSVSQGAGEQYF
>.|TRBV12-3/TRBV12-4|many
CASSFRTGELFF
>TRBD2|TRBV2|many
CASSTPLAGFSYEQYF
>TRBD2|TRBV20-1|.
CSALGLAGASYEQYF
>TRBD1|TRBV19|.
CASSIARTGRDQPQHF
>.|TRBV4-1|.
CASSQDSAGGYTF
>TRBD2|TRBV25-1|.
CASSETSGRADSYNEQFF
>.|TRBV6-1|many
CASSVGSRGSGYTF